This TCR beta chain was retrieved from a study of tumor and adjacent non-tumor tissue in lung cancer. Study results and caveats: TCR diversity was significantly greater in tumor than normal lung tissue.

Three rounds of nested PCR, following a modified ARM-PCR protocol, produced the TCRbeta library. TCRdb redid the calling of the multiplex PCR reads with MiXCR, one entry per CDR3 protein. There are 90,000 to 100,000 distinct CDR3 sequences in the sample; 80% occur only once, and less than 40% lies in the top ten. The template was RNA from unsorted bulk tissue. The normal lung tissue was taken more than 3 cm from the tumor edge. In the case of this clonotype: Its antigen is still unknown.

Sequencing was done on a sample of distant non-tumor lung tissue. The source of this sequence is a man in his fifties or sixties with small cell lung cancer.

CDR3 nucleotide sequence: TGTGCCAGCAGTACTAGACTAGCGGGAGGGCCTCAAAATGAGCAGTTCTTC. It encodes CASSTRLAGGPQNEQFF. The chain is built from TRBV7-9 and TRBJ2-1; 14 bases fit TRBD2. Germline assignment: CDR1 SEHNR and CDR2 FQNEAQ (reference sequence). V shed 6 bases, J shed 7 bases, and the junction held 11 bases outside the gene matches. The CDR3 loop spans 17 amino acids.